The entry below describes one T cell receptor (beta chain). The authors ran a second PCR of about 6 to 11 cycles using a sample-barcoded 5' primer and a J-beta primer mix. TCRdb independently ran MiXCR on the 5' RACE reads; one entry per CDR3 protein. The table shows around 1.5 million distinct CDR3 sequences, with 30% to 40% occurring only once. These data originate in a study of blood T cells in healthy people across ages. V was clipped by 4 bases and J by 6 bases; unmatched bases: 7. Germline V gene sequence: CDR1 SGHTA, CDR2 FQGNSA. The length of the CDR3 is 15 residues. The source is a woman younger than 45 in good health. Sequencing was performed on blood. The rearrangement joins TRBV7-2 to TRBJ2-1; the match to TRBD1 covers 9 bases. The CDR3 bases are TGTGCCAGCAGCTCCACAGGGGGCGAGGGCAATGAGCAGTTCTTC. This sequence encodes CASSSTGGEGNEQFF.